This T cell receptor (beta chain) came from a study of regulatory T cells in long-lasting Graves disease. Study at large: With positive TSH receptor antibodies and over 5 years of antithyroid drugs, Graves' disease was considered persistent.

Findings and caveats of the study: Newly diagnosed Graves' patients had higher TCR diversity than persistent ones. Researchers examined only peripheral blood and not thyroid tissue.

CDR1 and CDR2 (germline): DFQATT, SNEGSKA (reference sequence). The CDR3 totals 16 residues. The V end was cut by 1 base, the J end by 6 bases, with 18 bases between. As for time point: persistent/refractory GD, antithyroid drugs over 5 years with positive TRAb. Extracted RNA from PBMCs served as the source of the TCR library. As collected, the peripheral blood samples measured around 9 milliliters each and went into EDTA tubes. Note on this clonotype: Its antigen is currently unknown.

Sequencing libraries for TCR beta were prepared with iRepertoire HTBI primers and Arm-PCR of CDR3 regions. TCRdb reprocessed the multiplex PCR reads via MiXCR and lists one record per CDR3 protein. This table holds 350,000 to 450,000 distinct CDR3 sequences, around 20% found once. This sequence joins TRBV20-1 and TRBJ2-2; weak D call: TRBD1 (6 bases). This sequence was found in a female donor with Graves disease. The starting material was peripheral blood mononuclear cells (PBMCs), obtained when the disease was refractory, from a patient treated with antithyroid drugs. The CDR3 loop is CSARVGAGVYSGELFF. The CDR3 bases are TGCAGTGCTAGAGTTGGGGCAGGGGTATATTCCGGGGAGCTGTTTTTT.